Each of the 5 T cell receptor beta chains below was sequenced from the same sample in a study of persistence of HIV-infected CD4 T cells. These TCRs are of unknown antigen specificity. The stimulus was an HIV-1 Gag 15-mer peptide pool, 0.9 to 1 ug/peptide/mL. CD40L-negative CD69-negative CD45RO-high memory CD4+ T cells were sorted as populations depleted of antigen-responding cells. The libraries were made with immunoSEQ version 4 in survey mode. The assay was immunoSEQ multiplex PCR, and TCRdb's table has in-frame clones only and misses some. The sample yields about 40,000 clones, roughly 74% seen once. The source material was CD4+ T cells sorted from PBMCs after 18-hour stimulation, sampled from a patient who received antiretroviral therapy. Source of these receptors: an adult man with HIV who was CMV-seropositive.

DNA for the CDR3: TGCGCCAGCAGCCAGTTAGCGGGTGGGGGTACTAGCACAGATACGCAGTATTTT. It codes for CASSQLAGGGTSTDTQYF. The chain is built from TRBV4-3 and TRBJ2-3; the match to TRBD2 covers 7 bases. Unmatched junction bases numbered 12, after V lost 3 bases and J lost 0 bases. Germline V gene data show CDR1 as LGHNA and CDR2 as YSLEER. The CDR3 is made up of 18 amino acids.

The chain carries TRBV15 and TRBJ2-7; 14 positions agree with TRBD2. This CDR3 is 18 amino acids long. The germline gives CDR1 LNHNV, CDR2 YYDKDF (reference sequence). V was pared by 0 bases and J by 4 bases, with 8 bases of the junction left unmatched. CDR3 nucleotide sequence: TGTGCCACCAGCAGAGATCTCGGACTAGCGGGGGGCAAATACGAGCAGTACTTC. It translates to CATSRDLGLAGGKYEQYF.

This clone turned up a few times. This sequence joins TRBV6-6 and TRBJ2-6; a weak D match, TRBD1 (5 bases). CDR1 is MNHNY, CDR2 SVGAGI, per germline (reference sequence). The CDR3 runs to 17 residues. V was clipped by 5 bases and J by 0 bases, with 14 bases between them. The CDR3 sequence: CASSRGALDSGANVLTF. The DNA of the CDR3 is TGTGCCAGCAGTCGTGGGGCGTTAGACTCTGGGGCCAACGTCCTGACTTTC.

The DNA of the CDR3 is TGTGCCAGCAGCCCCCGGGACAGGGAGTTTTCCGGCTACACCTTC. Amino acids: CASSPRDREFSGYTF. The chain has TRBV7-9 and TRBJ1-2; TRBD1 matches 9 bases. V lost 5 bases and J lost 8; bases outside the gene matches: 12. CDR1 SEHNR and CDR2 FQNEAQ come from the germline V gene (reference sequence). This CDR3 is 15 amino acids long.

V usage is TRBV27 and J usage is TRBJ1-2, with TRBD1 identical over 10 bases. After removal of 4 bases from V and 2 bases from J, the junction contained 1 base not matched to a gene. Germline V gives CDR1 MNHEY, CDR2 SMNVEV (reference sequence). This CDR3 is 14 amino acids long. This CDR3 reads CASSWGQGNYGYTF. The CDR3 region has the DNA TGTGCCAGCAGTTGGGGACAGGGGAACTATGGCTACACCTTC.